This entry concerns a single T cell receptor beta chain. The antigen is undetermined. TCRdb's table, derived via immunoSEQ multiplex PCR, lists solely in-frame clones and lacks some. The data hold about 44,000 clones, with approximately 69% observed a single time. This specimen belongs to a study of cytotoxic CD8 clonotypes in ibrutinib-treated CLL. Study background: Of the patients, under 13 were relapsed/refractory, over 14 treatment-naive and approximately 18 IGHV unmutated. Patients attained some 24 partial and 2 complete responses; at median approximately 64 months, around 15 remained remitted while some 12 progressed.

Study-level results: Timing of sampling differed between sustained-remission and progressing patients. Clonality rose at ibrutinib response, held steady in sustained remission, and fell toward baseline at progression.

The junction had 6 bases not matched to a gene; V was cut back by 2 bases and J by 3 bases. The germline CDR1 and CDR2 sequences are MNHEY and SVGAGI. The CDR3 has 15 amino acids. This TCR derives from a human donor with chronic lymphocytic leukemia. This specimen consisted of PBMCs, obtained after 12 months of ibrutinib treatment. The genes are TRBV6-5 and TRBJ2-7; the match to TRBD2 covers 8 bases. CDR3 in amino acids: CASSYVGLADYEQYF. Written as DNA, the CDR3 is TGTGCCAGCAGTTACGTAGGACTAGCCGACTACGAGCAGTACTTC.